This T cell receptor beta chain was recorded in a study of Graves' ophthalmopathy and Graves' hyperthyroidism. This clonotype was observed at least ten times. Its target is not known. The CDR3 contains 11 residues. V gave up 4 bases and J gave up 8 bases, with 8 bases separating them. For repertoire sequencing, the TCR beta CDR3 regions were amplified from RNA transcripts. RT-PCR was first run with HTBI primers, then multiplex PCR in a second round. TCRdb fed the multiplex PCR reads into MiXCR, producing one record per CDR3 protein. The sample holds about 400,000 distinct CDR3 sequences, 21% seen once. Study-level findings and limits: The model's prediction of ophthalmopathy progression had approximately 68% sensitivity and around 77% specificity. Classification of ophthalmopathy versus stable hyperthyroidism by a 13-signature model yielded around 90% sensitivity and 75% to 84% specificity. Most thyroid clonotypes with frequency above 0.001 were detected in blood too.

The chain combines TRBV12-3 or TRBV12-4 with TRBJ1-1; D gene uncertain. The receptor comes from a woman younger than 35 with stable Graves' hyperthyroidism. What was sequenced was peripheral blood. CDR3 loop: CASSSAAEAFF. The CDR3 nucleotides read TGTGCCAGCAGTTCGGCGGCGGAAGCTTTCTTT.